What follows is one T cell receptor beta chain and its context. It lacks a known antigen. Base-call qualities are not available, and no considerably larger clone is one nucleotide away. Including the terminal cysteine and phenylalanine, the CDR3 comprises 13 residues. Just the 39-base CDR3 DNA is kept, in frame starting at base 1. According to the germline V gene, CDR1 reads SNHLY and CDR2 reads FYNNEI. V and J are truncated by 1 base and 6 bases respectively, leaving an intervening sequence of 7 bases. Sequencing was carried out with an Illumina HiSeq 2500. Quantitative 5'-RACE with molecular barcodes was used to prepare TCR beta libraries. Concerning the study's data processing: To identify disease-linked TCR variants, a new computational method was used, one built on a probabilistic model of VDJ rearrangement. TCRdb reran the public reads through fastp at Q25 and MiXCR, keeping productive beta chains. All rows with the same CDR3 protein become a single entry with the most common DNA and genes. These V and J calls are TCRdb output, not the study's own analysis. This sample gives 200,000 to 300,000 distinct CDR3 sequences in total; 24% of them show up just once. Over 0.55% of the sample is held by the ten biggest clonotypes.

This record belongs to a study of CD8 T cells in ankylosing spondylitis (dated by TCRdb to the late 2010s). Background on the whole study: The study set out to find disease-linked TCR variants by profiling T cell receptor beta repertoires in ankylosing spondylitis patients and healthy donors. The whole study cohort included roughly 110 healthy donors and 20 to 30 ankylosing spondylitis patients. Peripheral blood was sampled, and synovial fluid was additionally collected from ankylosing spondylitis patients.

Overall study results and their limits: The disease-linked clones were reported to be significantly enriched in matched synovial fluid samples from ankylosing spondylitis patients. Blood from ankylosing spondylitis patients appeared to be characterized by a TCR beta motif made up of under ten highly homologous amino acid variants. The disease-linked clones showed a CD8+ phenotype and occurred at relatively low frequencies in peripheral blood. Some motif variants had previously been reported in the synovial fluid and blood of reactive arthritis patients, which suggests shared mechanisms of disease initiation.

Sample: blood, either unsorted or a sorted T cell fraction (not recorded which). In this chain, TRBV2 is recombined with TRBJ2-1; a weak D assignment points to TRBD1 (5 bases agree). This clonotype originated in a male donor with ankylosing spondylitis or in good health (not recorded which). At the DNA level, the sequence is TGTGCCAGCAGTGAAGGGACAAGCAATGAGCAGTTCTTC. This is translated as CASSEGTSNEQFF.